This TCR beta chain emerged from a study of beta chain features in type 1 diabetes. Study details: Comparable age, gender and cell yields were observed in patients relative to healthy donors.

The length of the CDR3 is 13 residues. V was cut by 11 bases and J by 5 bases, with 18 bases left in between. CDR1 is LNHNV and CDR2 is YYDKDF in the germline V gene (reference sequence). The entirety of the isolated RNA underwent reverse transcription, so expressed TCRB transcripts were sequenced. The table came from immunoSEQ multiplex PCR; TCRdb's copy has only in-frame clones and leaves some out. The table includes 280,000 or so clones, 15% detected once. The study, taken as a whole, reports: Type 1 diabetes patients showed a moderate but significant shortening of TCRB CDR3s in all four CD4+ subsets.

To note about this clone: Its antigen is unidentified.

This rearrangement joins TRBV15 to TRBJ1-2, with D perhaps TRBD1 (5 bases). This clonotype was sampled from a man aged 18 to 30 with type 1 diabetes. The sample taken for sequencing was naive CD4+ T cells from blood. In nucleotides, the CDR3 is TGTGCCCTTTCGGGGGGAGAAGGATATGGCTACACCTTC. It specifies CALSGGEGYGYTF. Combining the CDR3 with reference TRBV15 and TRBJ1-2 gives the whole variable domain DAMVIQNPRYQVTQFGKPVTLSCSQTLNHNVMYWYQQKSSQAPKLLFHYYDKDFNNEADTPDNFQSRRPNTSFCFLDIRSPGLGDTAMYLCALSGGEGYGYTFGSGTRLTVV.